The clone carrying this TCR beta chain was detected only once. This record comes from a study of blood T cell repertoires in COVID-19. Study context: Sources were T cells, B-cell-depleted T cells, or PBMCs; the material itself was cDNA or gDNA.

Source study methods: The authors estimated nucleated cell counts from reference gene primer amplification. This table comes from immunoSEQ multiplex PCR, and its TCRdb copy is limited to in-frame clones, with some not included. V and J calls and clone size are given by that table; D and trimming were obtained from the DNA. The table includes 90,000 to 100,000 clones, roughly nine tenths detected once. Germline V gene lookup returns CDR1 LGHNA and CDR2 YSLEER. Trimming cost V 5 bases and J 6 bases; bases outside gene matches: 7. This CDR3 region has 14 residues. This receptor was taken from a man between 45 and 60 years old with acute or convalescent COVID-19. Sequencing input: peripheral blood. This rearrangement joins TRBV4-3 to TRBJ1-3, with 7 bases fitting TRBD1. The CDR3 DNA is TGCGCCAGCAGCGACAGGGTCGCCACAAACACCATATATTTT. This encodes CASSDRVATNTIYF.